This TCR beta chain was observed in a study of response to subunit inactivated influenza vaccine. Study results and caveats: The authors offered the suggestion that each seasonal influenza vaccination recruits few new T cells.

The CDR3 sequence is 13 residues long. Trimming took 1 base from V and 2 from J, leaving 8 bases between them. Germline lookup yields CDR1 DFQATT and CDR2 SNEGSKA (reference sequence). A note on this clonotype: Its target is unknown.

TCRdb used MiXCR to reprocess the RT-PCR reads, holding one entry per CDR3 protein. The sample lists some 500,000 distinct CDR3 sequences, about 25% occurring once. The TCR originated in a man over 45 who received an inactivated influenza vaccine. This rearrangement joins TRBV20-1 to TRBJ1-2; no firm D call. Sequenced material: CD4+ T cells sorted from PBMCs, taken 4 to 6 days after vaccination. The CDR3 spells CSARVKENYGYTF. In DNA, the CDR3 is TGCAGTGCTAGAGTCAAGGAAAACTATGGCTACACCTTC.